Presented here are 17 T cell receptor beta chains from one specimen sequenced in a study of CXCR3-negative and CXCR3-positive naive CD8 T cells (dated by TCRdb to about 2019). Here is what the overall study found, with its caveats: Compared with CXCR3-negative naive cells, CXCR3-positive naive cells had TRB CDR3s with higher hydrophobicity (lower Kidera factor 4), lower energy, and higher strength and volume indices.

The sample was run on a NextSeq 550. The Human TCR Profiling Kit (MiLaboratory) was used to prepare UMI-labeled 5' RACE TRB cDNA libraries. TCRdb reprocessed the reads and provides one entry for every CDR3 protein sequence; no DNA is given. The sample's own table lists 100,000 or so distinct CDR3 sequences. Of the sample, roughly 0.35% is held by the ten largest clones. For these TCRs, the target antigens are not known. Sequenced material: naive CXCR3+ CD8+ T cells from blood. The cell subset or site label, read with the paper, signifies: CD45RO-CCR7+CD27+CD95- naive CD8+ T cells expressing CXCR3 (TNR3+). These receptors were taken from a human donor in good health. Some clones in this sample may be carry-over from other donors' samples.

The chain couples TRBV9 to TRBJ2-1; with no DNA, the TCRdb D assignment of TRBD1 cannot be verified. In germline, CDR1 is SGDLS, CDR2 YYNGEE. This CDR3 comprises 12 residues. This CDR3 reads CASGAGYNEQFF. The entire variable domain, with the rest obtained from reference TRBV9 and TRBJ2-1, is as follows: DSGVTQTPKHLITATGQRVTLRCSPRSGDLSVYWYQQSLDQGLQFLIQYYNGEERAKGNILERFSAQQFPDLHSELNLSSLELGDSALYFCASGAGYNEQFFGPGTRLTVL.

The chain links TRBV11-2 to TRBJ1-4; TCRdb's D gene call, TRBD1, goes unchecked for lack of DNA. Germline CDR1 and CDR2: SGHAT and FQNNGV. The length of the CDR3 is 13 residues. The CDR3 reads CASSLTGLEKLFF.

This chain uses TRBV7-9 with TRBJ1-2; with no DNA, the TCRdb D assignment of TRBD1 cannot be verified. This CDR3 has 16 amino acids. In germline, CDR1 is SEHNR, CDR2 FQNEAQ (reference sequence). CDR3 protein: CASTRSFGTDYYGYTF.

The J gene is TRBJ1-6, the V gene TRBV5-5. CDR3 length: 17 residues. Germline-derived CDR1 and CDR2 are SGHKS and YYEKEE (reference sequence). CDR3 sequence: CASSLWEGTTYNSPLHF.

This chain's CDR3 is CASSPIQGAEPTDTQYF. The gene calls are TRBV5-1 and TRBJ2-3; with no DNA, the TCRdb D assignment of TRBD1 cannot be verified. CDR1 SGHRS and CDR2 YFSETQ come from the germline V gene. CDR3 length: 17 amino acids. Variable domain in full (rest from reference TRBV5-1 and TRBJ2-3): KAGVTQTPRYLIKTRGQQVTLSCSPISGHRSVSWYQQTPGQGLQFLFEYFSETQRNKGNFPGRFSGRQFSNSRSEMNVSTLELGDSALYLCASSPIQGAEPTDTQYFGPGTRLTVL.

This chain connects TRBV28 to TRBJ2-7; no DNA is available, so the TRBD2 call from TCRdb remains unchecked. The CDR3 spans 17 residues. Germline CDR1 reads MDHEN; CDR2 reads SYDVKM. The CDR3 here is CASSLVIQREDSYEQYF. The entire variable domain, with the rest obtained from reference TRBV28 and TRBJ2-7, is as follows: DVKVTQSSRYLVKRTGEKVFLECVQDMDHENMFWYRQDPGLGLRLIYFSYDVKMKEKGDIPEGYSVSREKKERFSLILESASTNQTSMYLCASSLVIQREDSYEQYFGPGTRLTVT.

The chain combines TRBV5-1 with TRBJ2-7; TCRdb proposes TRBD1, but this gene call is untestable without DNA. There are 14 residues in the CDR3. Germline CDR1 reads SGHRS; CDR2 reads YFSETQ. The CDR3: CASSLEAPAYEQYF.

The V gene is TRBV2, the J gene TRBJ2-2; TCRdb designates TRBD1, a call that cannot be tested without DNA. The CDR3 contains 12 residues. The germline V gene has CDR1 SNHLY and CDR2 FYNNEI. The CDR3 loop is CASIRATGELFF.

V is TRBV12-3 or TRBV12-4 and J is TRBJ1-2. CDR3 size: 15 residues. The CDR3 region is CASNSLRVGNYGYTF.

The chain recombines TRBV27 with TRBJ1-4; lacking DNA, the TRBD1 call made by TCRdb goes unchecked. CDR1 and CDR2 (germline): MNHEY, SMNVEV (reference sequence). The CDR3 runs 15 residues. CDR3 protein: CASSRTDRGGEKLFF.

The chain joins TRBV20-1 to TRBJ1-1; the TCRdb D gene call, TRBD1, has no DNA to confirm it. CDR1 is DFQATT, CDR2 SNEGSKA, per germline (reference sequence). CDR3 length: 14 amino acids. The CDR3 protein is CSARFTGASTEAFF.

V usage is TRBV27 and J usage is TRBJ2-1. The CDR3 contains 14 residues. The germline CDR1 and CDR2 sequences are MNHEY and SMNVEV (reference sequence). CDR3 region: CASSSGSAYNEQFF.

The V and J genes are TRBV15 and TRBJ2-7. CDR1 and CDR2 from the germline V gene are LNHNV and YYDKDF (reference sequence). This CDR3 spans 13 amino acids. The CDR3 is CATSNGRNYEQYF.

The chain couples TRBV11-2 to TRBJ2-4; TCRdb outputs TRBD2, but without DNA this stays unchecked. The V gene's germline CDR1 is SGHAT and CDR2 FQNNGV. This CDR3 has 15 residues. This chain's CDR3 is CASRGLAEAKNIQYF.

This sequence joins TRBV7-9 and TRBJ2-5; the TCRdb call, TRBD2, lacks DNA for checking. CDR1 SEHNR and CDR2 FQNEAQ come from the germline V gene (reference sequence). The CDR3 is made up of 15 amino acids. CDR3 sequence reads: CASSLPAGEEETQYF.

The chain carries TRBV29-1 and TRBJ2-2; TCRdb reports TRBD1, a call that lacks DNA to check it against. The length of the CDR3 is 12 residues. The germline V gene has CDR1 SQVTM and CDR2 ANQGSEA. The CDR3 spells CSVPRDAGELFF.

This CDR3 is CASSLGLAGNRDTQYF. J is TRBJ2-3 and V is TRBV13; as DNA is missing, the TRBD2 call by TCRdb cannot be tested. The germline V gene has CDR1 PRHDT and CDR2 FYEKMQ (reference sequence). This CDR3 comprises 16 residues.